Listed here are 27 T cell receptor beta chains from one sample, sequenced in a study of CXCR3-negative and CXCR3-positive naive CD8 T cells. Via 5' RACE with UMI labels, TRB cDNA libraries were prepared. TCRdb re-called the 5' RACE reads and shows each CDR3 protein once, DNA omitted. The table lists about 38,000 distinct CDR3 sequences. Sequencing was performed on memory CD8+ T cells from blood. These receptors came from a human donor in good health. Some clones in this sample may be carry-over from other donors' samples.

The genes are TRBV7-2 and TRBJ2-3; the TCRdb call, TRBD2, lacks DNA for checking. In germline, CDR1 is SGHTA, CDR2 FQGNSA. This CDR3 comprises 16 residues. The CDR3 reads CASSASLAGLTDTQYF.

This chain's CDR3 is CASSWEGTGDGQGEAFF. The V gene is TRBV12-3 or TRBV12-4, the J gene TRBJ1-1; TCRdb's D call of TRBD1 is untestable without DNA. The CDR3 loop spans 17 amino acids.

The chain links TRBV7-9 to TRBJ2-3; TCRdb's assignment of TRBD1 cannot be checked, as there is no DNA. The CDR3 runs to 16 residues. Germline values: CDR1 SEHNR, CDR2 FQNEAQ (reference sequence). This CDR3 is CASSPRGQSTADTQYF.

The chain carries TRBV6-1 and TRBJ1-1; TCRdb returns TRBD1, unconfirmable since there is no DNA. This CDR3 has 16 residues. Germline loops: CDR1 MNHNS, CDR2 SASEGT. This CDR3 is CASSEVLGGLNTEAFF.

The chain uses TRBV28 and TRBJ2-1; TCRdb outputs TRBD2, but without DNA this stays unchecked. The CDR3 consists of 19 residues. The germline gives CDR1 MDHEN, CDR2 SYDVKM. The CDR3 here is CASLTGFSASGGPDNEQFF.

The genes are TRBV29-1 and TRBJ2-1; TCRdb designates TRBD1, a call that cannot be tested without DNA. CDR1 is SQVTM, CDR2 ANQGSEA, per germline. CDR3 length: 13 amino acids. CDR3 sequence: CSVAGTADNEQFF.

This chain links TRBV4-2 with TRBJ2-7; TCRdb reports TRBD2, a call that lacks DNA to check it against. CDR1 and CDR2 (germline): LGHNA, YNFKEQ. The CDR3 has 15 amino acids. CDR3: CASSPRLAVEYEQYF.

The chain has TRBV9 and TRBJ1-1. CDR3 length equals 18 residues. Per germline, CDR1 SGDLS and CDR2 YYNGEE. The CDR3: CASSESPNHFDMNTEAFF.

The chain carries TRBV6-2 or TRBV6-3 and TRBJ2-5; TCRdb indicates TRBD1, and absent DNA this call remains unverified. This CDR3 is 13 amino acids long. CDR1 is MNHEY and CDR2 is SVGEGT in the germline V gene. CDR3 in amino acids: CASSPVYQETQYF.

The chain employs TRBV4-1 and TRBJ2-5; TCRdb outputs TRBD2, but without DNA this stays unchecked. This CDR3 has 14 residues. Germline CDR1 is MGHRA and CDR2 is YSYEKL. This CDR3 is CASSQDRGWKTQYF.

The chain joins TRBV24-1 to TRBJ2-3; the D gene TCRdb calls, TRBD1, cannot be checked with no DNA. Looked up from germline, CDR1 is KGHDR and CDR2 is SFDVKD. CDR3 length: 13 residues. CDR3 loop: CATKQGSTDTQYF.

The V and J genes are TRBV10-3 and TRBJ2-1. The CDR3 has 17 amino acids. In germline, CDR1 is ENHRY, CDR2 SYGVKD. This chain's CDR3 is CAISESTSGTTYNEQFF.

Here the CDR3 reads CSVAGGRVQETQYF. The chain combines TRBV29-1 with TRBJ2-5; the D call of TRBD2 rests on TCRdb alone, since no DNA is present to check it. This CDR3 spans 14 amino acids. The germline gives CDR1 SQVTM, CDR2 ANQGSEA.

The CDR3: CSDLDRGLFRSTEAFF. The chain joins TRBV29-1 to TRBJ1-1; there is no DNA to check the TCRdb D call of TRBD1. In germline, CDR1 is SQVTM, CDR2 ANQGSEA. There are 16 residues in the CDR3.

The chain combines TRBV29-1 with TRBJ2-7; TCRdb's assignment of TRBD1 cannot be checked, as there is no DNA. Germline V gene sequence: CDR1 SQVTM, CDR2 ANQGSEA. The CDR3 spans 12 residues. CDR3 residues: CSVPDGAYEQYF.

This rearrangement joins TRBV7-9 to TRBJ2-7; TCRdb's D call of TRBD1 is untestable without DNA. Germline V gives CDR1 SEHNR, CDR2 FQNEAQ (reference sequence). The CDR3 length is 13 residues. CDR3 loop: CASNTQGTYEQYF.

The V and J genes are TRBV12-3 or TRBV12-4 and TRBJ2-7; TCRdb picks TRBD2, but there is no DNA to check that call. The CDR3 is made up of 19 amino acids. This CDR3 reads CASSSPRGLAGGSSYEQYF.

The chain joins TRBV29-1 to TRBJ2-7; TCRdb's assignment of TRBD1 cannot be checked, as there is no DNA. This CDR3 is 15 amino acids long. Germline V CDR1 and CDR2: SQVTM, ANQGSEA. The CDR3: CSVEDEGGLPWGQYF.

The CDR3 is CASTSPTGLNTGELFF. This chain uses TRBV12-3 or TRBV12-4 with TRBJ2-2; TCRdb calls TRBD1, which cannot be checked without DNA. This CDR3 comprises 16 residues.

The chain joins TRBV5-1 to TRBJ2-7; without DNA, the TCRdb call of TRBD1 cannot be checked. The germline V gene has CDR1 SGHRS and CDR2 YFSETQ. CDR3 length equals 15 residues. CDR3 sequence reads: CASSLDGAGAYEQYF.

The V call is TRBV19, the J call TRBJ2-1; as DNA is missing, the TRBD2 call by TCRdb cannot be tested. Germline V lookup: CDR1 LNHDA, CDR2 SQIVND (reference sequence). This CDR3 contains 13 residues. This chain's CDR3 is CASTPGGGNEQFF.

CDR3 residues: CASSHVRTAGADTQYF. This rearrangement joins TRBV4-1 to TRBJ2-3; TCRdb indicates TRBD2, and absent DNA this call remains unverified. Germline CDR1 MGHRA, CDR2 YSYEKL. CDR3 length: 16 amino acids.

The chain is built from TRBV3-1 and TRBJ2-5; as DNA is missing, the TRBD2 call by TCRdb cannot be tested. In germline, CDR1 is LGHDT, CDR2 YNNKEL (reference sequence). The CDR3 contains 13 residues. CDR3 residues: CASMRGLEGTQYF.

The chain links TRBV29-1 to TRBJ2-1; TCRdb indicates TRBD2, and absent DNA this call remains unverified. CDR3 length equals 14 residues. Germline V gives CDR1 SQVTM, CDR2 ANQGSEA. This CDR3 reads CSVVLGRAGNEQFF.

The chain joins TRBV11-3 to TRBJ1-1. The CDR3 totals 13 residues. Germline CDR1 is SGHNT and CDR2 is YENEEA. CDR3 sequence reads: CASSDYPNTEAFF.

This sequence joins TRBV3-1 and TRBJ1-6. CDR3 length equals 17 residues. Germline CDR1 LGHDT, CDR2 YNNKEL (reference sequence). CDR3 in amino acids: CASSPGGGISYNSPLHF.

This sequence joins TRBV6-5 and TRBJ2-1. The CDR3 has 14 amino acids. Germline CDR1 and CDR2: MNHEY and SVGAGI. The CDR3 loop is CASKMVGLYNEQFF.